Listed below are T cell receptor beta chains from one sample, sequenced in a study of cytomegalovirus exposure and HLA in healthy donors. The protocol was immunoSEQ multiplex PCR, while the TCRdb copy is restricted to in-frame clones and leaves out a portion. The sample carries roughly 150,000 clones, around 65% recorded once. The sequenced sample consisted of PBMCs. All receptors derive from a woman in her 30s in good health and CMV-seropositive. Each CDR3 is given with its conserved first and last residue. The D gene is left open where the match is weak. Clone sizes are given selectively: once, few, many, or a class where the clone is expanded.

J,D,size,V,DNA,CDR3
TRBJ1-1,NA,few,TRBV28,TGTGCCAGCCAGCTCTTGACAGTGAACACTGAAGCTTTCTTT,CASQLLTVNTEAFF
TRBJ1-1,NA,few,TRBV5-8,TGTGCCAGCAGCACCTCCATCCGACAGAACACTGAAGCTTTCTTT,CASSTSIRQNTEAFF
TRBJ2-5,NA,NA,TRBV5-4,TGTGCCAGCAGCCCGGCGGGACTTAAAGAGACCCAGTACTTC,CASSPAGLKETQYF
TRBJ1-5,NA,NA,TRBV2,TGTGCCAGCAGTGACAGGGATGTCAATCAGCCCCAGCATTTT,CASSDRDVNQPQHF
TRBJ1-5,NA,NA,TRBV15,TGTGCCACCAGCAGACTACATGGGGGGAATCAGCCCCAGCATTTT,CATSRLHGGNQPQHF
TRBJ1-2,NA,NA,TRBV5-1,TGCGCCACCACCGACCGGGAGACAAATGGCTACACCTTC,CATTDRETNGYTF
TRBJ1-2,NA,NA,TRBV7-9,TGTGCCAGCAGCTTAGGGGAGTCTGCCTTTTACACCTTC,CASSLGESAFYTF
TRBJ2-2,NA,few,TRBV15,TGTGCCACTAACAGTATGCGAACCGGGGAGCTGTTTTTT,CATNSMRTGELFF
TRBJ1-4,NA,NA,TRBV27,TGTGCCAGCAGTAAGAGGAGGGGTTGGGGTAATGAAAAACTGTTTTTT,CASSKRRGWGNEKLFF
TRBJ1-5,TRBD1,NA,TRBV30,TGTGCCTGGAACCCCACCGGCGCAGGGGGCGACCAGCCCCAGCATTTT,CAWNPTGAGGDQPQHF
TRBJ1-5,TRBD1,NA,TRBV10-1,TGCGCCAGCAGAGGTTTATACCGGGACAGGGGGCGGCGGAGCAATCAGCCCCAGCATTTT,CASRGLYRDRGRRSNQPQHF
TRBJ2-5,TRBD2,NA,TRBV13,TGTGCCAGCAGCTTTAGCGGGGGGCCTCAAGAGACCCAGTACTTC,CASSFSGGPQETQYF
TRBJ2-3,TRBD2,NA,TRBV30,TGTGCCTGGAAAAGGGGACTAGCGGAAAGCACAGATACGCAGTATTTT,CAWKRGLAESTDTQYF
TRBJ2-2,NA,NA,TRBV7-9,TGTGCCAGCAGCCCCGTGGGGGCCGACGGGGAGCTGTTTTTT,CASSPVGADGELFF
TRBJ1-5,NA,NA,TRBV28,TGTGCCAGCAGTTTAACCCCCCCCGGGAATCAGCCCCAGCATTTT,CASSLTPPGNQPQHF
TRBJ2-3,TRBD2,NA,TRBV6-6,TGTGCCAGCAGCCGACTAGCGGAGAGCACAGATACGCAGTATTTT,CASSRLAESTDTQYF
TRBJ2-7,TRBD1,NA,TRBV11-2,TGTGCCAGCAGCCAAATCCGGGGACAGGGAGGCGAGCAGTACTTC,CASSQIRGQGGEQYF
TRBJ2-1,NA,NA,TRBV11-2,TGTGCCAGCAGCTTAACCCCGGCGGAGGAATACAATGAGCAGTTCTTC,CASSLTPAEEYNEQFF
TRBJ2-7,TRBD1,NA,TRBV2,TGTGCCAGCAGCGCTCTGACAGGGTCCGAGCAGTACTTC,CASSALTGSEQYF
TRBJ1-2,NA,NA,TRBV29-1,TGCAGCGTTGACCTTTACTATGGCTACACCTTC,CSVDLYYGYTF
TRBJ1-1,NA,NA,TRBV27,TGTGCCAGCAGTTTAGCAGGGGACACTGAAGCTTTCTTT,CASSLAGDTEAFF
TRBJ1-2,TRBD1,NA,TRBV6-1,TGTGCCAGCGTTGGGGGACAGGGGATTAACTATGGCTACACCTTC,CASVGGQGINYGYTF
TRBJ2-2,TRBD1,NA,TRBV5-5,TGTGCCAGCAGCCCCCGACAGGGCCACACCGGGGAGCTGTTTTTT,CASSPRQGHTGELFF
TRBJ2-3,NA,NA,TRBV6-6,TGTGCCAGCAGTTACTGGAGGGGCACAGATACGCAGTATTTT,CASSYWRGTDTQYF
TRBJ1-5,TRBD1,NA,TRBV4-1,TGCGCCAGCAGCCAAGGGGAGAGGGGGCAAGGTCAGCCCCAGCATTTT,CASSQGERGQGQPQHF
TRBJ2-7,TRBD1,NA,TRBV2,TGTGCCAGCAGTAGGGACAGGGTCGATTACGAGCAGTACTTC,CASSRDRVDYEQYF
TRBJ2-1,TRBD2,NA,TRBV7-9,TGTGCCAGCAGCCCTAGCGGGAGGGACGTCAATGAGCAGTTCTTC,CASSPSGRDVNEQFF
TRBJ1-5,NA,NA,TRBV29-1,TGCAGCGTATACATACGGCGGATTGAATTGTTCAATCAGCCCCAGCATTTT,CSVYIRRIELFNQPQHF
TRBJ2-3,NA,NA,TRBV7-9,TGTGCCAGCAGACTCCCGGGGACAGATACGCAGTATTTT,CASRLPGTDTQYF
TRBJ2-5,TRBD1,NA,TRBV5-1,TGCGCCAGCAGCTTGGGTACAGGGGTGCGGGAGACCCAGTACTTC,CASSLGTGVRETQYF